Listed here are 19 T cell receptor beta chains from one sample, sequenced in a study of cytomegalovirus exposure and HLA in healthy donors. In the PCR, 60 Vbeta and 13 Jbeta primers were used. Clones were sequenced by immunoSEQ multiplex PCR, and TCRdb holds only the in-frame ones, with some missing. The repertoire holds some 190,000 clones, roughly 9.4% seen once, with approximately 1.3% in the top ten. The specimen sequenced was PBMCs. These TCRs come from a woman in her 30s in good health and CMV-seropositive.

This chain links TRBV29-1 with TRBJ2-1, with a tentative D call TRBD2 (6 bases). CDR1 and CDR2 from the germline V gene are SQVTM and ANQGSEA. V lost 2 bases, J lost 7 bases, and 15 bases lay in between. CDR3 size: 14 residues. The CDR3 nucleotides are TGCAGCGTTGAACCGGGGGAGGCGGGGAATGAGCAGTTCTTC. Its translation is CSVEPGEAGNEQFF.

This chain joins TRBV6-5 and TRBJ2-7; 12 positions agree with TRBD1. The CDR3 is 13 amino acids. Germline CDR1 and CDR2: MNHEY and SVGAGI. Germline trimming cut 4 bases from V and 12 bases from J; bases unmatched to any gene: 7. The DNA for the CDR3 is TGTGCCAGCAGTTCCACCGGGACAGGGGGCGTGTACTTC. This sequence encodes CASSSTGTGGVYF.

The sample holds a few counts of this clone. The chain combines TRBV2 with TRBJ1-5; no clear D. CDR1 and CDR2 (germline): SNHLY, FYNNEI. The CDR3 is 14 amino acids. Trimming removed 6 bases from V and 3 bases from J, with 12 bases in between. CDR3 protein: CASSDREINQPQHF. The CDR3 DNA is TGTGCCAGCAGCGACCGGGAGATCAATCAGCCCCAGCATTTT.

This chain joins TRBV7-2 and TRBJ1-2, with 7 bases matching TRBD1. Per germline, CDR1 SGHTA and CDR2 FQGNSA. This CDR3 spans 14 amino acids. With V trimmed by 2 bases and J by 2 bases, 2 bases remained unmatched. The chain's CDR3 is CASSLNRGNYGYTF. The CDR3 DNA reads as TGTGCCAGCAGCTTAAACAGGGGCAACTATGGCTACACCTTC.

J is TRBJ2-3 and V is TRBV9; TRBD2 is a possible D gene (5 bases). Trimming stripped 6 bases from V and 0 bases from J, with 17 bases between. Germline lookup yields CDR1 SGDLS and CDR2 YYNGEE. There are 16 residues in the CDR3. CDR3 nucleotides: TGTGCCAGCACACGTGAAGCGGCCCTTAGCACAGATACGCAGTATTTT. The encoded protein is CASTREAALSTDTQYF.

The CDR3 region has the DNA TGTGCCAGCAGCCCGGGACTACATTTTTACAATGAGCAGTTCTTC. Its protein product is CASSPGLHFYNEQFF. The rearrangement joins TRBV27 to TRBJ2-1; 7 bases fit TRBD2. The V gene end was trimmed by 6 bases and the J gene end by 4 bases; junction bases not matched to a gene: 9. The CDR3 sequence is 15 residues long. The germline CDR1 and CDR2 sequences are MNHEY and SMNVEV (reference sequence).

This clone has just a few counts. The J gene is TRBJ2-5, the V gene TRBV5-4; 10 nucleotides match TRBD1. Trimming removed 4 bases from V and 2 bases from J; junction bases left unmatched: 2. Looked up from germline, CDR1 is SGHNT and CDR2 is YYREEE (reference sequence). The CDR3 contains 14 residues. The CDR3 region is CASSEGQGQETQYF. In nucleotides, the CDR3 is TGTGCCAGCAGCGAGGGACAGGGGCAAGAGACCCAGTACTTC. The full variable domain, in which reference TRBV5-4 and TRBJ2-5 provide the parts outside the CDR3, is ETGVTQSPTHLIKTRGQQVTLRCSSQSGHNTVSWYQQALGQGPQFIFQYYREEENGRGNFPPRFSGLQFPNYSSELNVNALELDDSALYLCASSEGQGQETQYFGPGTRLLVL.

This chain uses TRBV10-3 with TRBJ1-1; no definite D call. The CDR3 is 13 residues long. The V gene lost 11 bases and the J gene lost 1 base, with 14 bases spanning the gap. In germline, CDR1 is ENHRY, CDR2 SYGVKD. The CDR3: CARAEAPNTEAFF. The CDR3 bases are TGTGCCCGAGCGGAGGCTCCGAACACTGAAGCTTTCTTT.

This clone has a handful of counts. The chain carries TRBV4-1 and TRBJ2-1; 12 bases match TRBD2. The CDR3 extends over 14 amino acids. V shed 4 bases and J 7 bases; nucleotides not matched to a gene: 2. Germline V lookup: CDR1 MGHRA, CDR2 YSYEKL. CDR3 region: CASSPGTSGNEQFF. The CDR3 nucleotides read TGCGCCAGCAGCCCCGGGACTAGCGGGAATGAGCAGTTCTTC.

This clone has a handful of counts. CDR3 nucleotide sequence: TGTGCCAGCAGGGACTTGGAGGGCGGGGAGCTGTTTTTT. Encoded protein: CASRDLEGGELFF. The genes are TRBV2 and TRBJ2-2, with D possibly being TRBD2 (6 bases). With 6 bases removed from V and 7 bases from J, the gap between germline ends came to 12 bases. The CDR3 contains 13 residues. Looked up from germline, CDR1 is SNHLY and CDR2 is FYNNEI.

The chain uses TRBV5-1 and TRBJ1-1, with D tentatively TRBD1 (5 bases). The CDR3 spans 16 residues. Germline V lookup: CDR1 SGHRS, CDR2 YFSETQ. V lost 2 bases and J lost 4, with 18 bases in between. CDR3 coding DNA: TGCGCCAGCAGCTTACAAGGCCACCTGGGGGGCACTGAAGCTTTCTTT. Translated, it gives CASSLQGHLGGTEAFF.

This clone was counted only a few times. This sequence joins TRBV5-1 and TRBJ1-2, with D uncertain. This CDR3 comprises 14 residues. V lost 0 bases to trimming and J lost 4 bases, with 10 bases between them. Germline V gene data show CDR1 as SGHRS and CDR2 as YFSETQ. CDR3 amino acids: CASSLGVAGYGYTF. The CDR3 DNA follows: TGCGCCAGCAGCTTGGGTGTAGCTGGCTATGGCTACACCTTC.

This clone has a handful of counts. The gene calls are TRBV18 and TRBJ1-2; 10 bases are shared with TRBD1. Germline CDR1 and CDR2: KGHSH and LQKENI. Losses at the gene ends were 5 bases for V and 7 bases for J; bases not matched to a gene: 16. The CDR3 has 17 residues. Here the CDR3 reads CASSATPGQGIARGYTF. For the CDR3, the DNA is TGTGCCAGCTCAGCGACCCCGGGACAGGGGATAGCCCGTGGCTACACCTTC.

This clone has a handful of counts. CDR3 sequence reads: CTSSHPGLAGDNGKDEQYF. The CDR3 nucleotides read TGCACCAGCAGCCACCCGGGACTAGCGGGAGATAATGGTAAGGACGAGCAGTACTTC. This rearrangement joins TRBV1 to TRBJ2-7; the table calls TRBD2, which could not be checked here. TRBV1 is reported as a pseudogene. The CDR3 totals 19 residues.

This sequence joins TRBV2 and TRBJ1-1; 12 nucleotides align to TRBD1. CDR3 length: 15 residues. Losses at the gene ends were 10 bases for V and 5 bases for J; bases not matched to a gene: 11. Germline V gene sequence: CDR1 SNHLY, CDR2 FYNNEI. The CDR3 region is CAKNPGQGAGTEAFF. DNA for the CDR3: TGTGCCAAGAATCCGGGACAGGGGGCGGGAACTGAAGCTTTCTTT.

This clone has only a few counts. This chain's CDR3 is CASSSRTGALGNTEAFF. CDR3 nucleotides: TGTGCCAGCAGTTCCAGGACAGGGGCGTTAGGAAACACTGAAGCTTTCTTT. The chain is built from TRBV27 and TRBJ1-1; 9 bases are a match to TRBD1. Germline loops: CDR1 MNHEY, CDR2 SMNVEV (reference sequence). V dropped 4 bases and J dropped 2; count of bases not matched to a gene: 11. There are 17 residues in the CDR3.

In its sample, this clone was seen a few times. This chain links TRBV7-2 with TRBJ1-2; unclear D gene. CDR1 and CDR2 (germline): SGHTA, FQGNSA. There are 14 residues in the CDR3. The V end was cut by 1 base, the J end by 9 bases, with 15 bases between. CDR3 sequence reads: CASSLVPRDPSYTF. The CDR3, as DNA: TGTGCCAGCAGCTTAGTACCGAGAGATCCGAGCTACACCTTC.

The chain joins TRBV5-1 to TRBJ2-1; 13 bases align to TRBD2. The J segment lost 15 bases and the V segment lost 5 bases, leaving 8 bases of the junction unmatched. The CDR3 spans 13 residues. Germline V gene data show CDR1 as SGHRS and CDR2 as YFSETQ. CDR3 residues: CASSTGTSGEGFF. CDR3 bases: TGCGCCAGCAGTACCGGGACTAGCGGGGAGGGGTTCTTC.

The genes are TRBV5-6 and TRBJ1-3; TRBD1 is a possible D gene (5 bases). The germline V and J ends were trimmed by 2 bases and 4 bases, with 10 bases remaining between them. The germline V gene encodes CDR1 SGHDT and CDR2 YYEEEE. The CDR3 covers 14 residues. The CDR3 DNA reads as TGTGCCAGCAGCTTTGGAGGGGCCGGAAACACCATATATTTT. This codes for CASSFGGAGNTIYF.